This TCR beta chain stems from a study of OX40 agonist ivuxolimab in advanced cancers. In the study overall: Averaging 60 years in age, with a range of about 23 to 79, the cohort was around 87% male.

J lost 6 bases, V lost 5 bases, and 9 bases had no gene match. The CDR3 loop spans 15 amino acids. Germline V gene data show CDR1 as SGHTA and CDR2 as FQGTGA. Measured with immunoSEQ multiplex PCR; TCRdb has only the in-frame clones, and not every one. The table shows some 51,000 clones, with around 86% occurring only once. The receptor's source is an adult with an advanced solid tumor such as melanoma, head and neck, liver or kidney cancer. The sample was CD4+ or CD8+ T cells sorted from blood, taken in a trial of the OX40 agonist ivuxolimab. The J gene is TRBJ2-1, the V gene TRBV7-3, with 8 nucleotides matching TRBD1. The CDR3 sequence: CASSLVAGGINEQFF. CDR3 DNA sequence: TGTGCCAGCAGCCTGGTGGCAGGGGGCATCAATGAGCAGTTCTTC.